These T cell receptor beta chains were read from a single sample in a study of PD-L1 blockade in urothelial cancer. Clones were read by immunoSEQ multiplex PCR, and TCRdb kept only the in-frame ones, dropping some. The table lists about 43,000 clones, more than 75% of them singletons. The source material was PBMCs, sampled around atezolizumab (anti-PD-L1) treatment. The receptors come from a woman in her sixties or seventies with urothelial cancer. CDR3s include the opening cysteine and the closing phenylalanine or tryptophan. The D gene is left open where the match is weak. A clone size is listed for some rows: how often the clone was seen (once, few, many), or a class if it is expanded.

d_call,clone_size,j_call,v_call,cdr3_aa,cdr3_nt
TRBD1,-,TRBJ1-1,TRBV6-4,CASSPGTVNTEAFF,TGTGCCAGCAGTCCCGGGACAGTGAACACTGAAGCTTTCTTT
-,-,TRBJ1-4,TRBV18,CASSPTKGDLGEKLFF,TGTGCCAGCTCACCAACAAAAGGGGATTTGGGTGAAAAACTGTTTTTT
-,-,TRBJ2-3,TRBV2,CASGVAGPINTQYF,TGTGCCAGCGGCGTGGCGGGGCCCATTAATACGCAGTATTTT
-,once,TRBJ1-1,TRBV7-3,CASSLGGNTGVAEAFF,TGTGCCAGCAGCTTAGGAGGGAATACCGGGGTGGCTGAAGCTTTCTTT
TRBD1,once,TRBJ2-7,TRBV14,CASSQGQGSYEQYF,TGTGCCAGCAGCCAAGGACAGGGATCCTACGAGCAGTACTTC
TRBD2,-,TRBJ2-1,TRBV19,CASSPRGGVYEQFF,TGTGCCAGTAGTCCTCGGGGGGGGGTCTATGAGCAGTTCTTC
-,-,TRBJ2-1,TRBV10-3,CAIRRDSENEQFF,TGTGCCATCAGGCGGGACAGCGAGAATGAGCAGTTCTTC
TRBD2,-,TRBJ2-1,TRBV7-9,CASSLGGSHNEQFF,TGTGCCAGCAGCTTAGGCGGGAGCCACAATGAGCAGTTCTTC
-,few,TRBJ2-2,TRBV15,CATSRVRGYGELFF,TGTGCCACCAGCAGAGTTAGAGGGTACGGGGAGCTGTTTTTT
-,-,TRBJ2-2,TRBV9,CASSVVGNTGELFF,TGTGCCAGCAGCGTAGTCGGGAACACCGGGGAGCTGTTTTTT
TRBD1,-,TRBJ2-7,TRBV7-9,CASSETGTGGEQYF,TGTGCCAGCAGCGAAACCGGGACAGGGGGCGAGCAGTACTTC
TRBD1,-,TRBJ1-2,TRBV28,CASSLPSIWTGFYGYTF,TGTGCCAGCAGTTTACCCTCCATTTGGACAGGGTTCTATGGCTACACCTTC
TRBD1,once,TRBJ1-2,TRBV7-8,CASSLAAGTGWRPNYGYTF,TGTGCCAGCAGCTTAGCCGCCGGGACAGGGTGGCGTCCCAACTATGGCTACACCTTC
-,-,TRBJ2-7,TRBV4-3,CASSQDGWGAYEQYF,TGCGCCAGCAGCCAAGATGGATGGGGGGCCTACGAGCAGTACTTC
TRBD1,-,TRBJ2-2,TRBV27,CASSLDRDGPGELFF,TGTGCCAGCAGTTTAGACAGGGATGGACCCGGGGAGCTGTTTTTT
TRBD2,-,TRBJ2-7,TRBV7-2,CASSFRLATYEQYF,TGTGCCAGCAGCTTTAGACTAGCCACCTACGAGCAGTACTTC
-,once,TRBJ2-3,TRBV5-1,CASSLRGTLTDTQYF,TGCGCCAGCAGCTTGAGGGGCACCCTCACAGATACGCAGTATTTT
-,-,TRBJ1-5,TRBV10-1,CASSERGRGLLLYSNQPQHF,TGCGCCAGCAGTGAGAGGGGAAGGGGTCTTCTCCTCTATAGCAATCAGCCCCAGCATTTT
TRBD2,-,TRBJ2-2,TRBV6-6,CASSYSFGGGPGELFF,TGTGCCAGCAGTTACTCGTTCGGGGGGGGCCCCGGGGAGCTGTTTTTT
-,-,TRBJ2-1,TRBV5-4,CASSLARGGGSRLFF,TGTGCCAGCAGCTTGGCTCGGGGAGGGGGATCTCGCCTGTTCTTC
TRBD2,-,TRBJ2-3,TRBV10-2,CASSGLAGGTDTQYF,TGCGCCAGCAGTGGACTAGCGGGAGGCACAGATACGCAGTATTTT
TRBD2,-,TRBJ2-4,TRBV5-1,CASSFSSGRDIQYF,TGCGCCAGCAGCTTTAGTAGCGGGAGGGACATTCAGTACTTC
-,-,TRBJ1-5,TRBV5-4,CASSFQGQPQHF,TGTGCCAGCAGCTTCCAGGGTCAGCCCCAGCATTTT
TRBD2,-,TRBJ2-1,TRBV9,CASSAPLAGGPDEQFF,TGTGCCAGCAGCGCTCCACTAGCGGGGGGGCCCGATGAGCAGTTCTTC
TRBD1,once,TRBJ2-2,TRBV2,CASRKSRQGESGELFF,TGTGCCAGCCGGAAGTCCCGACAGGGGGAATCCGGGGAGCTGTTTTTT
TRBD1,-,TRBJ1-2,TRBV5-1,CASSPDPGTAYGYTF,TGCGCCAGCAGCCCTGACCCCGGGACAGCCTATGGCTACACCTTC
-,-,TRBJ2-7,TRBV5-6,CASSLGGLKFYEQYF,TGTGCCAGCAGCTTGGGTGGACTGAAGTTCTACGAGCAGTACTTC
-,once,TRBJ2-2,TRBV10-1,CASSESGGVGELFF,TGCGCCAGCAGTGAGTCCGGAGGGGTCGGGGAGCTGTTTTTT
TRBD2,-,TRBJ2-1,TRBV19,CASRVAGQRDEQFF,TGTGCCAGTAGAGTAGCGGGTCAAAGGGATGAGCAGTTCTTC
TRBD2,-,TRBJ2-1,TRBV9,CASSARLAGGYNEQFF,TGTGCCAGCAGCGCAAGACTAGCGGGAGGGTACAATGAGCAGTTCTTC
TRBD1,-,TRBJ2-7,TRBV15,CATSRDDRGNYEQYF,TGTGCCACCAGCAGAGATGACAGGGGGAATTACGAGCAGTACTTC
-,-,TRBJ2-3,TRBV28,CASSDYVGDTQYF,TGTGCCAGCAGTGATTATGTCGGAGATACGCAGTATTTT
TRBD2,-,TRBJ2-3,TRBV9,CASSPRGGAVDTQYF,TGTGCCAGCAGCCCCCGGGGGGGGGCCGTCGATACGCAGTATTTT
-,-,TRBJ2-3,TRBV7-2,CASSSALNHYITDTQYF,TGTGCCAGCAGCAGCGCGCTAAATCACTATATCACAGATACGCAGTATTTT
-,-,TRBJ2-1,TRBV5-1,CASSLAVTNEQFF,TGCGCCAGCAGCTTGGCAGTTACCAATGAGCAGTTCTTC
-,-,TRBJ2-2,TRBV6-5,CASRIQNFYTGELFF,TGTGCCAGCAGGATACAGAATTTTTACACCGGGGAGCTGTTTTTT
-,-,TRBJ1-3,TRBV4-3,CASSQEYRVIGNTIYF,TGCGCCAGCAGCCAAGAATACAGGGTGATTGGAAACACCATATATTTT
TRBD2,-,TRBJ2-1,TRBV27,CASKIGAGGPMDNEQFF,TGTGCCAGCAAGATAGGGGCGGGAGGGCCTATGGACAATGAGCAGTTCTTC
-,-,TRBJ2-7,TRBV29-1,CSVSAGIFYEQYF,TGCAGCGTTAGCGCGGGGATCTTCTACGAGCAGTACTTC
TRBD1,-,TRBJ1-5,TRBV19,CASIWTGATNQPQHF,TGTGCCAGTATATGGACAGGGGCCACCAATCAGCCCCAGCATTTT
TRBD1,-,TRBJ1-5,TRBV19,CASSAKDRGGTGSNQPQHF,TGTGCCAGTAGTGCTAAGGACAGGGGGGGTACGGGAAGCAATCAGCCCCAGCATTTT
-,-,TRBJ2-7,TRBV5-1,CASSLDSGGTYEQYF,TGCGCCAGCAGCTTGGACAGCGGAGGGACGTACGAGCAGTACTTC
-,-,TRBJ2-2,TRBV5-1,CASSLGRTGELFF,TGCGCCAGCAGCTTGGGGAGGACCGGGGAGCTGTTTTTT
-,-,TRBJ1-2,TRBV28,CASSFLADSYYGYTF,TGTGCCAGCAGTTTCCTAGCGGACAGCTACTATGGCTACACCTTC
TRBD1,once,TRBJ1-5,TRBV6-6,CASSPLQGGAGQPQHF,TGTGCCAGCAGTCCCCTCCAAGGGGGCGCGGGTCAGCCCCAGCATTTT
-,-,TRBJ2-7,TRBV4-3,CASSQGRDGPYEQYF,TGCGCCAGCAGCCAAGGGCGGGACGGGCCCTACGAGCAGTACTTC
-,-,TRBJ2-2,TRBV5-1,CASSLQQTNTGELFF,TGCGCCAGCAGCTTGCAACAGACAAACACCGGGGAGCTGTTTTTT
-,-,TRBJ1-3,TRBV5-1,CASAGGNTIYF,TGCGCCAGCGCGGGGGGAAACACCATATATTTT
-,-,TRBJ1-1,TRBV4-3,CASSQGGRVNTEAFF,TGCGCCAGCAGCCAGGGGGGACGGGTGAACACTGAAGCTTTCTTT
-,-,TRBJ1-1,TRBV15,CATSRVLGNTEAFF,TGTGCCACCAGCAGAGTCCTCGGGAACACTGAAGCTTTCTTT
-,-,TRBJ1-2,TRBV15,CATSRDTYGYTF,TGTGCCACCAGCAGGGACACCTATGGCTACACCTTC
TRBD2,few,TRBJ2-3,TRBV28,CASSETSGFTDTQYF,TGTGCCAGCAGCGAGACTAGCGGATTCACAGATACGCAGTATTTT
TRBD1,-,TRBJ2-7,TRBV5-1,CASSPGTGGGEQYF,TGCGCCAGCAGCCCTGGGACAGGGGGCGGCGAGCAGTACTTC
-,-,TRBJ1-2,TRBV5-1,CASRYSVYGYTF,TGCGCCAGCAGGTATTCGGTATATGGCTACACCTTC
TRBD2,-,TRBJ2-7,TRBV7-8,CASSLAGQRGGRAGGFYEQYF,TGTGCCAGCAGCTTAGCGGGACAACGAGGTGGAAGAGCGGGAGGCTTCTACGAGCAGTACTTC
TRBD1,-,TRBJ2-3,TRBV27,CASSSVQGTDTQYF,TGTGCCAGCAGTTCCGTACAGGGGACAGATACGCAGTATTTT
-,-,TRBJ1-3,TRBV28,CASSLDRTAGNTIYF,TGTGCCAGCAGTTTAGATAGGACAGCCGGAAACACCATATATTTT
-,-,TRBJ2-3,TRBV28,CASSLPQGDTQYF,TGTGCCAGCAGTTTACCGCAGGGAGATACGCAGTATTTT
-,-,TRBJ2-3,TRBV19,CASKQRDKYTDTQYF,TGTGCCAGCAAGCAGCGCGATAAATACACAGATACGCAGTATTTT
-,-,TRBJ2-2,TRBV7-7,CASSLSSGPRAGELFF,TGTGCCAGCAGCTTATCAAGCGGGCCAAGGGCCGGGGAGCTGTTTTTT